This T cell receptor beta chain was sequenced during a study of shared clonotypes between healthy human individuals. This clone showed up many times. No antigen is known for it. The same CDR3 also results from other DNA sequences found in this sample. Germline CDR1 reads MNHEY; CDR2 reads SVGAGI. The CDR3 contains 14 residues. V was clipped by 3 bases and J by 3 bases, with 6 bases between them. TCRdb keeps only in-frame clones here, not all; method: immunoSEQ multiplex PCR. The sample yields about 300,000 clones, about 74% seen once. Study-wide findings and caveats: Sampling covered nothing but blood. Tissue TCR repertoires likely differ from those found in blood.

Sequences were obtained from memory CD4+ T cells sorted from blood. The subset is: CD45RA-negative fraction. The receptor was isolated from a man younger than 40 in good health. This chain uses TRBV6-5 with TRBJ2-6; D unclear. The CDR3 DNA reads TGTGCCAGCAGTTATTTGGGTGGGGCCAACGTCCTGACTTTC. Its protein is CASSYLGGANVLTF.